This T cell receptor beta chain is drawn from a study of beta chain features in type 1 diabetes (dated by TCRdb to 2017 to 2018). Study-level background: No differences in mean age, gender distribution, total cell number or subset yield were found between patients and healthy donors. Across all samples, some 99 million sorted cells were examined, and cell number per subset correlated strongly with RNA yield. The study compared TCRB repertoires of sorted circulating CD4+ T cell subsets between recently diagnosed type 1 diabetes patients and matched healthy donors. Regulatory and stem cell-like memory subsets were obtained from only 8 patients and roughly 8 healthy donors, while naive and central memory subsets were obtained from all 30 or so donors.

Each donor gave one peripheral blood draw, averaging approximately 0.12 L, which was collected into heparinised tubes. Naive, central memory, regulatory and stem cell-like memory CD4+ T cells were sorted on a BD FACSAria II using a panel including CD45RO, CCR7, CD25, CD127, CD95 and CD27. A purity above 95% was achieved for all sorted populations. PBMCs were isolated right away by Lymphoprep density gradient centrifugation and were stained directly, without culture. So that batch effects would be minimized, each experiment stained and sorted samples in pairs, pairing one healthy donor with one patient. Study-wide conclusions, independent of this receptor: At VDJ recombination sites, type 1 diabetes patients had fewer insertions and more deleted nucleotides, which implies abnormalities in thymic rearrangement. Only small numbers of individuals were included in the HLA sub-analyses, which left unresolved whether HLA type had any influence on TCRB rearrangement. Shorter templates might be favored by PCR, yet because patient and control samples were amplified and corrected together, any such skew would affect both groups equally. In all four CD4+ subsets, TCRB CDR3 length was moderately but significantly shorter in type 1 diabetes patients. Naive, central memory and regulatory TCRB repertoires appeared to be more alike among patients than among healthy donors. Because cDNA rather than genomic DNA was sequenced, highly expressing activated cells could have been over-represented, although no difference in activation and CD3 levels was found between groups.

From the cysteine through the phenylalanine, the CDR3 covers 15 amino acids. This entry keeps only the CDR3 DNA: 45 bases, framed from base 1. CDR1 MNHEY and CDR2 SVGAGI were looked up in the germline V gene. Between the V and J ends, shortened by 6 bases and 1 base respectively, the junction contains 13 bases. Comment on this clone: It lacks a known antigen. Base quality data are lacking; no much larger clone is found one base away.

The entire isolated RNA was reverse transcribed using the High Capacity cDNA Reverse Transcription Kit, and thus expressed TCRB transcripts were sequenced. Naive, central memory and regulatory T cell samples underwent deep immunoSEQ sequencing, averaging around 4 million total reads per sample. Sorted cells were lysed in RLT buffer, and RNA was extracted using DNase-treated RNeasy Micro or Mini kits according to cell number. Each cell subset was processed separately to prevent cross-contamination, with patient and healthy donor samples processed together. The immunoSEQ multiplex PCR was used to amplify TCRB sequences from cDNA, yielding 87-bp fragments that span the CDR3 region. The amplicons were sequenced using the Illumina HiSeq platform. Concerning the study's data processing: PCR bias was computationally corrected using synthetic template baselines, reads within Hamming distance 2 were collapsed, and singletons that could not be merged were discarded. Reads were aligned against IMGT so that V, D and J genes, CDR3 length and insertions or deletions at six rearrangement sites could be assigned. Within each subset, clonotype counts were normalized to sorted cell number, after which true diversity and Gini coefficients were computed with the tcR R package. Repertoire sharing was quantified using the overlap coefficient calculated on TCRB nucleotide sequences. Out-of-frame TCRB sequences from naive cells were analyzed to stand in for the pre-selection repertoire. Drawn from immuneACCESS, this table holds only the in-frame rearrangements with V and J called that TCRdb kept. Clones are partly lost; checked studies trace under half to an unresolved V gene and leave the rest unexplained. V and J calls plus clone size are reproduced from that table; the DNA served to infer D and trimming. Counted in this sample were 500,000 to 800,000 clones; around an eighth of them appeared once. The ten top clones hold roughly 0.11% of the sample.

Recombination joined TRBV6-5 with TRBJ1-5; no confident D gene assignment can be made. Specimen: naive CD4+ T cells from blood. The label giving this sample's cell subset or site can be read as: true naive CD4+ T cells. The sequence was collected from a young man with type 1 diabetes. The DNA sequence is given as TGTGCCAGCAGCCCCAGCGGGCTGAGCAATCAGCCCCAGCATTTT. Its amino acids are CASSPSGLSNQPQHF.